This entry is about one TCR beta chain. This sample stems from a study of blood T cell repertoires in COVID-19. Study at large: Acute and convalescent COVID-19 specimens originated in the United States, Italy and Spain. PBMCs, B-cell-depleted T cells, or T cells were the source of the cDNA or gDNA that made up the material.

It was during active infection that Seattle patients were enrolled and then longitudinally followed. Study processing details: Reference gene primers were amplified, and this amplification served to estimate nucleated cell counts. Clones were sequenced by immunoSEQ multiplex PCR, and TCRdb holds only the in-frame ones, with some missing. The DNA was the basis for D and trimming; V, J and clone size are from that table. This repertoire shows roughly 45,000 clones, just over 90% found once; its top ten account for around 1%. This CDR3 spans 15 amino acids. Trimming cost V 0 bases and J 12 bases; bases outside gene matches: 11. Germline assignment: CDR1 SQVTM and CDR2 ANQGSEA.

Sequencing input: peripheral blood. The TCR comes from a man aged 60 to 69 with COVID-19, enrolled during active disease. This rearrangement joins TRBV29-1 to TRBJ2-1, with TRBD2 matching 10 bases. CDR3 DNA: TGCAGCGTTGAAGATCGACTAGCGGGCCTCCAAAGGCAGTTCTTC. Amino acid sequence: CSVEDRLAGLQRQFF.